The sequence of this TCR beta chain was determined in a study of Ad26.COV2.S vaccination and SARS-CoV-2 variants (dated by TCRdb to 2020 to 2022). Regarding the complete study: TCRbeta repertoire sequencing served as the tool for gauging how specific and how broad the SARS-CoV-2-reactive T cell receptors were following Ad26.COV2.S vaccination. The TCR-sequenced set comprised around 30 samples: around 20 Ad26.COV2.S vaccine recipients, 5 placebo recipients and 8 SARS-CoV-2 convalescent individuals. Paper-wide results and their limitations: Spike-specific TCR breadth was higher in Ad26.COV2.S recipients than in placebo recipients (P = 0.0014). Vaccine and placebo recipients had comparable non-spike TCR breadth, which fits with the vaccine containing only spike. After vaccination, substantial breadth of spike-specific CD8+ and CD4+ T cell responses was reported. It was noted by the authors that total T cell responses may have been underestimated by the TCR breadth and depth analyses.

The time point label, as the study defines it: individuals recovered from natural SARS-CoV-2 infection. The immunoSEQ Assay was the method used to sequence TCRbeta CDR3 regions. After extraction, genomic DNA underwent amplification by bias-controlled multiplex PCR, followed by high-throughput sequencing. The authors' analysis ran thus. To quantify the absolute abundance of each unique TCRbeta CDR3 region, sequences were collapsed and filtered. T cell fraction was estimated by normalization of TCRbeta template counts to usable DNA, with usable DNA being measured through amplification of reference genes present in all nucleated cells. Repertoire TCRs were annotated as SARS-CoV-2-specific when V gene, CDR3 amino acid sequence and J gene were exactly matched to a known reactive TCR set. The reference SARS-CoV-2 TCR set was obtained from MIRA and was filtered for enrichment in COVID-19-positive ImmuneCODE repertoires, whereby public or cross-reactive TCRs were removed. Using the MIRA antigens, annotated TCRs were further analysed by specific ORF or by position within an ORF. Breadth was defined as annotated unique rearrangements over total unique productive rearrangements; depth was the summed frequency of those rearrangements. TCR breadth was compared between groups using two-sided Wilcoxon rank-sum tests. The table was pulled from immuneACCESS by TCRdb, which kept in-frame rearrangements only. Such tables lose some clones; where checked, under half of the loss comes from unresolved V genes, and the rest has no known cause. The V and J calls and clone size are taken from that table; D and trimming were inferred from the DNA. Across this sample there are around 350,000 clones, with approximately 90% seen only once. 3% to 5% of the sample comes from the top ten.

Concerning this clone: It lacks a known antigen. No qualities accompany the bases; no much larger clone lies one base away.

Trimmed from V: 7 bases; trimmed from J: 0 bases; junction bases lacking a gene match: 14. CDR1 SGHAT and CDR2 FQNNGV are derived from the germline V gene. From its cysteine to its phenylalanine, the CDR3 spans 18 amino acids. Only CDR3 DNA is held: 54 bases, read in frame from base 1. The sample consisted of peripheral blood, taken after recovery from COVID-19. The chain is encoded by TRBV11-2 joined to TRBJ1-2; the central 10 bases match TRBD1. This sequence was found in a human donor who had recovered from COVID-19. The CDR3 protein sequence reads: CASTYGQGQGPTNYGYTF. In nucleotide form, the sequence is TGTGCCAGCACCTATGGGCAGGGACAGGGGCCCACTAACTATGGCTACACCTTC.